The next 5 T cell receptor beta chains were all read from a single sample in a study of T cell clonality in common variable immunodeficiency. Whole-study findings and limits: Reportedly, TCR beta sequences from common variable immunodeficiency showed fewer deletions and N-nucleotide insertions.

Antigen specificity for these receptors is unknown. Sequenced by immunoSEQ multiplex PCR; TCRdb stores in-frame clones only, minus some. The sample includes about 19,000 clones, none of them occurring once. Sequences were obtained from peripheral blood mononuclear cells. The receptors shown here come from a human donor with common variable immunodeficiency.

The CDR3 reads CASRRDSWGVQPQHF. The part of the CDR3 DNA that was read is TGTGCCAGCAGACGGGACTCCTGGGGGGTCCAGCCC. The J gene is TRBJ1-5, the V gene TRBV6-2 or TRBV6-3; the D gene is possibly TRBD1 (5 bases). The CDR3 end is not reached by the read, which stops 3 residues before it; the germline J gene fills it in. The CDR3 is 15 residues long. Trimming stripped 6 bases from V and 7 bases from J, with 19 bases between. From germline, CDR1 is MNHEY and CDR2 SVGEGT.

There are a few counts of this clone. The read is 3 residues too short to cover the CDR3 end, so that end is filled in from the germline J gene. The chain is built from TRBV7-9 and TRBJ2-7; 7 positions match TRBD1. The ends lost 10 bases at V and 1 base at J; junction bases unmatched: 7. The CDR3 loop spans 13 amino acids. Germline V gives CDR1 SEHNR, CDR2 FQNEAQ (reference sequence). CDR3 DNA (partial): TGTGCCACTACAGGGGTTAAATCCTACGAG. The encoded protein is CATTGVKSYE. From start to end, the CDR3 is CATTGVKSYEQYF.

Turning to this clone: The read comes to an end 3 residues before the CDR3 does, leaving the germline J gene to fill in the end. V is TRBV19 and J is TRBJ1-6; 10 bases are a match to TRBD1. The junction had 8 bases not matched to a gene; V was cut back by 6 bases and J by 0 bases. Germline assignment: CDR1 LNHDA and CDR2 SQIVND (reference sequence). The CDR3 is 18 residues long. The sequenced CDR3 bases are TGTGCCAGTAGGGGGGACAGGGGACTCCTCTCCTATAATTCACCC. This gives the protein CASRGDRGLLSYNSP. The CDR3 as a whole reads CASRGDRGLLSYNSPLHF.

With respect to this clone: With the read ending 3 residues before the CDR3 end, the germline J gene is used to fill in that end. The rearrangement links TRBV20-1 to TRBJ2-7; D gene ambiguous. Between the trimmed V and J ends, which lost 1 base and 2 bases, there was a span of 12 bases. Germline lookup yields CDR1 DFQATT and CDR2 SNEGSKA (reference sequence). CDR3 length equals 14 residues. The CDR3 DNA, read in part, is TGCAGTGCTAGAGGATCCAGGTTGACCTACGAG. Protein: CSARGSRLTYE. The complete CDR3 reads CSARGSRLTYEQYF.

This clone was found a few times. Read coverage stops 3 residues before the CDR3 terminus; the germline J gene supplies the remainder. V is TRBV5-1 and J is TRBJ2-5, with 7 bases aligning to TRBD1. V shed 4 bases and J 5 bases; nucleotides not matched to a gene: 8. Germline assignment: CDR1 SGHRS and CDR2 YFSETQ. This CDR3 is built from 14 residues. The CDR3 protein is CASSPYRGGETQYF. The covered CDR3 bases are TGCGCCAGCAGCCCCTACAGGGGTGGGGAGACC.